A selection of T cell receptor beta chains follows, all from one sample in a study of blood T cell repertoires in COVID-19. The data were produced by immunoSEQ multiplex PCR, yet TCRdb's version contains in-frame clones alone and is incomplete. The table records under 500,000 clones, about 90% of them present only once. The sequenced sample consisted of PBMCs or T cells enriched from blood (not recorded which). These receptors all stem from a woman under 30 with acute COVID-19. Each CDR3 is given with its conserved first and last residue. The D gene is left open where the match is weak. Clone size, where shown, is once, few, many, or a class for clones that have expanded.

J	V	D	length	size	DNA	CDR3
TRBJ2-1	TRBV28	TRBD2	15	NA	TGTGCCAGCAGGTCCGGGGGGATCGCCTACAATGAGCAGTTCTTC	CASRSGGIAYNEQFF
TRBJ1-4	TRBV15	NA	14	NA	TGTGCCACCAGCAGGGGGACAAAGAATGAAAAACTGTTTTTT	CATSRGTKNEKLFF
TRBJ2-2	TRBV7-9	NA	15	NA	TGTGCCAGCAGCCCAACAGGGTTCCCCACCGGGGAGCTGTTTTTT	CASSPTGFPTGELFF
TRBJ2-5	TRBV6-5	NA	13	NA	TGTGCCAGCCAGCGAGGGAGTCTGGAGACCCAGTACTTC	CASQRGSLETQYF
TRBJ2-5	TRBV5-6	TRBD1	12	NA	TGTGCCAGCAGGCGGACAGGAGAGACCCAGTACTTC	CASRRTGETQYF
TRBJ1-1	TRBV11-2	TRBD1	13	once	TGTGCCAGCAGCTTAACAGGGGGCACTGAAGCTTTCTTT	CASSLTGGTEAFF
TRBJ1-6	TRBV6-2/TRBV6-3	NA	15	NA	TGTGCCAGCAGTTACGGGGCACTTTCGAATTCACCCCTCCACTTT	CASSYGALSNSPLHF
TRBJ1-2	TRBV3-1/TRBV3-2	NA	15	NA	TGTGCCAGCAGCCAAGATTCGGAGGGGCTTAATGGCTACACCTTC	CASSQDSEGLNGYTF
TRBJ1-1	TRBV29-1	NA	11	NA	TGCAGCGTTCCAGTGGCCACTGAAGCTTTCTTT	CSVPVATEAFF
TRBJ2-1	TRBV19	NA	14	NA	TGTGCCAGTAGTATAACCGCGATAGGAGGTGAGCAGTTCTTC	CASSITAIGGEQFF
TRBJ1-1	TRBV2	NA	10	NA	TGTGCCAGCCGGGGTACTGAAGCTTTCTTT	CASRGTEAFF
TRBJ1-2	TRBV19	NA	15	NA	TGTGCCAGTAGTATAAGGCGGGGCGAGGAGTATGGCTACACCTTC	CASSIRRGEEYGYTF
TRBJ1-5	TRBV21-1	NA	11	NA	TGTGCCAGCACTTCAGAACCGCCCCAGCATTTT	CASTSEPPQHF
TRBJ2-5	TRBV11-2	NA	14	NA	TGTGCCAGCAGCTCCCAACGAGGCGAAGAGACCCAGTACTTC	CASSSQRGEETQYF
TRBJ1-6	TRBV19	NA	15	NA	TGTGCCAGTAGTATAGGGCAGGGGAGCGATTCACCCCTCCACTTT	CASSIGQGSDSPLHF
TRBJ2-7	TRBV13	NA	14	NA	TGTGCCAGCAGCTTTTTGACAGTCCCTGTCTGGCAGTACTTC	CASSFLTVPVWQYF
TRBJ2-5	TRBV5-4	NA	14	NA	TGTGCCAGCAGCTTGGGCGAGGGCCGGGAGACCCAGTACTTC	CASSLGEGRETQYF
TRBJ1-2	TRBV7-9	NA	16	NA	TGTGCCAGCAGCTTAGCTTCTGGGCAGAACTTCTATGGCTACACCTTC	CASSLASGQNFYGYTF
TRBJ2-7	TRBV15	NA	14	NA	TGTGCCACCAGCAGAGACAGGATCGACTACGAGCAGTACTTC	CATSRDRIDYEQYF
TRBJ2-7	TRBV4-3	TRBD1	15	NA	TGCGCCAGCAGCCGAATACAGGGGGCGGCCTACGAGCAGTACTTC	CASSRIQGAAYEQYF
TRBJ2-3	TRBV19	TRBD2	16	once	TGTGCCAGTAGTACTCTGACTAGCGGGGGCTCAGATACGCAGTATTTT	CASSTLTSGGSDTQYF
TRBJ1-1	TRBV5-1	NA	15	few	TGCGCCAGCAGCCCGGGGGGGGCGGGAGACACTGAAGCTTTCTTT	CASSPGGAGDTEAFF
TRBJ2-1	TRBV19	TRBD2	17	NA	TGTGCCAGTAGTCCGCTACCAATAGCGGGAGCGTACAATGAGCAGTTCTTC	CASSPLPIAGAYNEQFF
TRBJ1-6	TRBV15	NA	15	NA	TGTGCCACCAGCTCCCAATTGGGGGAGGAATCACCCCTCCACTTT	CATSSQLGEESPLHF
TRBJ2-3	TRBV27	TRBD1	14	NA	TGTGCCAGCACCAAAGGGACAGCCACAGATACGCAGTATTTT	CASTKGTATDTQYF
TRBJ1-2	TRBV12-3/TRBV12-4	NA	13	NA	TGTGCCAGCAGCAGACAGGTTAACTATGGCTACACCTTC	CASSRQVNYGYTF
TRBJ2-3	TRBV19	TRBD2	15	NA	TGTGCCAGTAAGGAGCGGGGGACTAGCACAGATACGCAGTATTTT	CASKERGTSTDTQYF
TRBJ1-1	TRBV28	NA	12	NA	TGTGCCAGCAGTTATTCTACCCATGAAGCTTTCTTT	CASSYSTHEAFF
TRBJ2-4	TRBV24-1	TRBD2	17	NA	TGTGCCACTGACCTAGCGGGGGGGCCATCGGTCAAAAACATTCAGTACTTC	CATDLAGGPSVKNIQYF
TRBJ1-1	TRBV6-5	NA	16	NA	TGTGCCAGCAGTTACTCGAGGGGAGGGTTGTACACTGAAGCTTTCTTT	CASSYSRGGLYTEAFF
TRBJ2-1	TRBV6-1	TRBD1	15	NA	TGTGCCAGCAGTGAGTCAGGGGGACGCTACAATGAGCAGTTCTTC	CASSESGGRYNEQFF
TRBJ1-2	TRBV6-5	TRBD1	14	NA	TGTGCCAGCAGTACCCCGGGACAGGGAAAAAGCTACACCTTC	CASSTPGQGKSYTF
TRBJ1-5	TRBV2	TRBD1	15	NA	TGTGCCAGTAGAGAATCCGGGACAGACAATCAGCCCCAGCATTTT	CASRESGTDNQPQHF
TRBJ1-1	TRBV12-3/TRBV12-4	NA	13	NA	TGTGCCAGCAGTTCAGATATGAACACTGAAGCTTTCTTT	CASSSDMNTEAFF
TRBJ1-2	TRBV7-2	NA	15	few	TGTGCCAGCAGCCCAAGGGGGGGGCCCCCCTCGACCTACACCTTC	CASSPRGGPPSTYTF
TRBJ1-5	TRBV6-5	NA	14	NA	TGTGCCAGCAGGGTGAGCGTCGGGGTTCAGCCCCAGCATTTT	CASRVSVGVQPQHF
TRBJ2-5	TRBV6-5	TRBD2	15	NA	TGTGCCAGCAGTTTCCCCTCTAGCGGGGGGGCCCCCCAGTACTTC	CASSFPSSGGAPQYF
TRBJ2-7	TRBV10-3	TRBD2	14	NA	TGTGCCATCACCAGCGGGGGAGACATTACGGAGCAGTACTTC	CAITSGGDITEQYF
TRBJ2-7	TRBV5-8	NA	12	NA	TGTGCCAGCAGGGGCAGCTCCTACGAGCAGTACTTC	CASRGSSYEQYF
TRBJ2-7	TRBV24-1	TRBD1	16	once	TGTGCCACCAGTGATGGTCCGGGACAGGCATCCTACGAGCAGTACTTC	CATSDGPGQASYEQYF
TRBJ1-2	TRBV2	NA	11	NA	TGTGCCAGCTGGGCCCTTTCTGGCTACACCTTC	CASWALSGYTF
TRBJ1-5	TRBV19	NA	15	NA	TGTGCCAGTAGTATATGGGGGGGGCGCAATCAGCCCCAGCATTTT	CASSIWGGRNQPQHF
TRBJ2-7	TRBV6-5	TRBD1	13	NA	TGTGCCGGGATGGGACAGGGCAGAGCCGAGCAGTACTTC	CAGMGQGRAEQYF
TRBJ1-2	TRBV10-2	TRBD1	11	few	TGCGCCACCTCGACAGGGAGCGGCTACACCTTC	CATSTGSGYTF
TRBJ1-6	TRBV18	TRBD1	15	NA	TGTGCCAGCTCACCCGGGACAGGCACAAATTCACCCCTCCACTTT	CASSPGTGTNSPLHF